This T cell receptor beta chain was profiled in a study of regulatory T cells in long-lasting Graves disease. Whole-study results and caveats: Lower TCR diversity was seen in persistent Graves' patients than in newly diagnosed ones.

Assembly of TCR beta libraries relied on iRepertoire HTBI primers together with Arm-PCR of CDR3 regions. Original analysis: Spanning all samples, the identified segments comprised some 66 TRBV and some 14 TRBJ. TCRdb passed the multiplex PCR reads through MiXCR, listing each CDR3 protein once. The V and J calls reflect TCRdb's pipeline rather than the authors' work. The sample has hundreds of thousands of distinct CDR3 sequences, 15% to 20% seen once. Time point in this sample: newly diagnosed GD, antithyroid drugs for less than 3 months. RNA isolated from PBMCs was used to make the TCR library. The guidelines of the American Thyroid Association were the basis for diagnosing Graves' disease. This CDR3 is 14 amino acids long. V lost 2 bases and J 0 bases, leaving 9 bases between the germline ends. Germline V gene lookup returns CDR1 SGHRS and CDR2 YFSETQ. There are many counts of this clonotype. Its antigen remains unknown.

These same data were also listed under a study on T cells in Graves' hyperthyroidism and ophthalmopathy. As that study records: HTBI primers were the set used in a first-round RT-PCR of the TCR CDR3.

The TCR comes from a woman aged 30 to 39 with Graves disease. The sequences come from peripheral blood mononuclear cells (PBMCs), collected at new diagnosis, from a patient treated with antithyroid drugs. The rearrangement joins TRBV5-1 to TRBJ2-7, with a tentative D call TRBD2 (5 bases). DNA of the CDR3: TGCGCCAGCAGCTTCCTCGGGGTCTCCTACGAGCAGTACTTC. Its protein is CASSFLGVSYEQYF. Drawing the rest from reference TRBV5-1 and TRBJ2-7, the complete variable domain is KAGVTQTPRYLIKTRGQQVTLSCSPISGHRSVSWYQQTPGQGLQFLFEYFSETQRNKGNFPGRFSGRQFSNSRSEMNVSTLELGDSALYLCASSFLGVSYEQYFGPGTRLTVT.